The 11 T cell receptor beta chains below come from one sample, sequenced in a study of control samples from healthy donors and cancer patients (dated by TCRdb to 2018 to 2021). Libraries were built with the immunoSEQ multiplex PCR assay. Drawn from immuneACCESS, this table holds only the in-frame rearrangements with V and J called that TCRdb kept. Clones are partly lost; checked studies trace under half to an unresolved V gene and leave the rest unexplained. This sample is represented by 150,000 to 160,000 clones; approximately 96% of them were singletons. Approximately 6% of the sample lies in the top ten. Sequencing used blood. The source of these receptors is a middle-aged man in good health.

This clone was detected once. The sample carries other DNA sequences with the same CDR3. Here the CDR3 reads CASSLSGDYGYTF. The DNA of the CDR3 is TGTGCCAGCAGCTTAAGCGGGGACTATGGCTACACCTTC. The chain has TRBV11-2 and TRBJ1-2; no firm D call. The CDR3 loop spans 13 amino acids. The germline V gene has CDR1 SGHAT and CDR2 FQNNGV. The germline V and J ends were trimmed by 2 bases and 3 bases, with 7 bases remaining between them.

The chain employs TRBV9 and TRBJ2-3; tentative D call: TRBD2 (6 bases). Trimming shortened V by 3 bases and J by 0 bases, and 11 bases separated the two germline ends. The CDR3 runs 15 residues. CDR1 SGDLS and CDR2 YYNGEE come from the germline V gene. This CDR3 reads CASSGGSGSTDTQYF. The DNA for the CDR3 is TGTGCCAGCAGCGGGGGCAGCGGGAGCACAGATACGCAGTATTTT.

V and J are TRBV6-5 and TRBJ1-6, with D unclear. Trimming took 2 bases from V and 4 from J, leaving 6 bases between them. CDR3 length: 14 residues. The germline CDR1 and CDR2 sequences are MNHEY and SVGAGI. The DNA for the CDR3 is TGTGCCAGCAGTTACGAGGGATATAATTCACCCCTCCACTTT. Its translation: CASSYEGYNSPLHF.

This clone was seen a single time. The rearrangement joins TRBV6-5 to TRBJ1-5, with 8 bases lining up with TRBD1. Trimming took 6 bases from V and 1 from J; bases not matched to a gene: 5. This CDR3 spans 15 amino acids. Looked up from germline, CDR1 is MNHEY and CDR2 is SVGAGI. The CDR3 sequence: CASSSGGGSNQPQHF. As DNA, the CDR3 is TGTGCCAGCAGCTCAGGGGGCGGGAGCAATCAGCCCCAGCATTTT.

The chain couples TRBV7-9 to TRBJ1-6, with D possibly TRBD1 on 5 matching bases. Germline V gives CDR1 SEHNR, CDR2 FQNEAQ (reference sequence). The CDR3 is made up of 16 amino acids. Between the trimmed V and J ends, which lost 1 base and 10 bases, there was a span of 17 bases. The CDR3 protein is CASSLEGTAVWSPLHF. In DNA form, the CDR3 reads TGTGCCAGCAGCTTAGAAGGGACCGCCGTGTGGTCACCCCTCCACTTT.

The rearrangement joins TRBV6-6 to TRBJ1-1, with D hard to call. Trimming removed 0 bases at V and 8 bases at J, with 7 bases between. The CDR3 spans 12 residues. CDR1 is MNHNY and CDR2 is SVGAGI in the germline V gene (reference sequence). In nucleotides, the CDR3 is TGTGCCAGCAGTTACTCCGGCCGCGAAGCTTTCTTT. Its protein product is CASSYSGREAFF.

Here the CDR3 DNA reads TGTGCCAGCTCACTAAAGGGACAGGGCAACTCTGAAGCTTTCTTT. This codes for CASSLKGQGNSEAFF. This sequence joins TRBV18 and TRBJ1-1, with 9 bases identical to TRBD1. The CDR3 length is 15 residues. Germline loops: CDR1 KGHSH, CDR2 LQKENI. J gave up 6 bases and V 4 bases, and 9 bases lay outside the gene matches.

The CDR3 here is CASSLASQGASSYGYTF. As DNA, the CDR3 is TGTGCCAGCAGCTTAGCGAGCCAGGGGGCGTCCTCCTATGGCTACACCTTC. The rearrangement joins TRBV7-2 to TRBJ1-2, with 8 bases identical to TRBD1. The CDR3 spans 17 residues. With V trimmed by 0 bases and J by 4 bases, 10 bases remained unmatched. Germline assignment: CDR1 SGHTA and CDR2 FQGNSA.

Remarks on this clone: Other DNA sequences in the sample encode the same CDR3. This chain uses TRBV28 with TRBJ1-6; D not certain. The CDR3 totals 11 residues. Germline CDR1 reads MDHEN; CDR2 reads SYDVKM. Trimming took off 8 bases at V and 7 bases at J, with 6 bases between the two ends. CDR3 sequence: CASGSNSPLHF. CDR3 DNA sequence: TGTGCCAGCGGGTCCAATTCACCCCTCCACTTT.

The rearrangement uses TRBV2 and TRBJ2-5, with D perhaps TRBD1 (6 bases). The V end was cut by 6 bases, the J end by 2 bases, with 10 bases between. The CDR3 covers 13 residues. Germline-derived CDR1 and CDR2 are SNHLY and FYNNEI. The CDR3 nucleotides read TGTGCCAGCAGAGGACAGCTACAAGAGACCCAGTACTTC. It yields the protein CASRGQLQETQYF.

The chain carries TRBV5-1 and TRBJ1-2, with 7 bases fitting TRBD1. The CDR3 has 14 amino acids. The trim removed 3 bases at V and 6 bases at J, leaving 8 bases unmatched. Per germline, CDR1 SGHRS and CDR2 YFSETQ. CDR3 protein: CASSSDRDSHGYTF. CDR3 in DNA: TGCGCCAGCAGCTCCGACCGGGACAGCCATGGCTACACCTTC.